This T cell receptor beta chain was captured in a study of post-analysis software for immune sequencing data. Unique molecular identifiers were carried by the TCR beta cDNA libraries. MiXCR, applied by TCRdb to the PCR reads, yields one record per CDR3 protein. The sample holds about half a million distinct CDR3 sequences, under 40% seen once. Regarding the study as a whole: About five TRBV segments were more frequent in patients than controls; TRBV5-6, TRBV5-1 and TRBV20-1 belonged to this group.

This clonotype was picked up a small number of times. Its cognate antigen is unknown. Germline CDR1 reads WSHSY; CDR2 reads SAAADI. Trimming took 4 bases from V and 3 from J, leaving 9 bases between them. The CDR3 extends over 13 amino acids. This sequence originates from a girl between 2 and 17 years old with multiple sclerosis. This chain uses TRBV10-2 with TRBJ1-2; D is unclear. The sample comprised blood. This CDR3 reads CASSGQTDYGYTF. CDR3 DNA: TGCGCCAGCAGTGGTCAGACTGACTATGGCTACACCTTC.